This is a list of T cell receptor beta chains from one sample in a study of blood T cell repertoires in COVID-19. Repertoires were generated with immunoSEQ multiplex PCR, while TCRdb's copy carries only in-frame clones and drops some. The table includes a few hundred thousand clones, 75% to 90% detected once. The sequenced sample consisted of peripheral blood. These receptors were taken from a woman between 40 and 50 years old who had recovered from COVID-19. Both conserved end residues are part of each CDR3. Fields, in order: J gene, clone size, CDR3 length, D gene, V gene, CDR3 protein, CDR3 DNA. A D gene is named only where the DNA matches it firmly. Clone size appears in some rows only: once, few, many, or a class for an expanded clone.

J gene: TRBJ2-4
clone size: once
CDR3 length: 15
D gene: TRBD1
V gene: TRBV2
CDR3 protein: CASSERGGVGNIQYF
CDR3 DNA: TGTGCCAGCAGTGAAAGAGGGGGCGTGGGAAACATTCAGTACTTC

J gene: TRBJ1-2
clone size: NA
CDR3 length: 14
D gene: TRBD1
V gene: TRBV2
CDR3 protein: CASSERTGIYGYTF
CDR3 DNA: TGTGCCAGCAGTGAAAGGACAGGAATCTATGGCTACACCTTC

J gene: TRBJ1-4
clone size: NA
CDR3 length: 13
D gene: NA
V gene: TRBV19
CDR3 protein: CATKKQGAEKLFF
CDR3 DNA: TGTGCCACTAAGAAGCAGGGTGCTGAAAAACTGTTTTTT

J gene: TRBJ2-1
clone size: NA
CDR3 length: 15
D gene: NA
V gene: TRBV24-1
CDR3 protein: CATSDTQSTYNEQFF
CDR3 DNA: TGTGCCACCAGTGATACACAGTCCACCTACAATGAGCAGTTCTTC

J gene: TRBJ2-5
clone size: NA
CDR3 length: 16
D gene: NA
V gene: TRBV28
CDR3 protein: CASSSRLRGGQETQYF
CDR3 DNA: TGTGCCAGCAGTTCACGCTTGAGGGGGGGCCAAGAGACCCAGTACTTC

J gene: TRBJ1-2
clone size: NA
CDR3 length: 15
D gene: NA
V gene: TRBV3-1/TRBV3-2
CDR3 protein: CASSQMVGRLGGYTF
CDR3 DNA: TGTGCCAGCAGCCAAATGGTGGGCAGGCTGGGTGGCTACACCTTC

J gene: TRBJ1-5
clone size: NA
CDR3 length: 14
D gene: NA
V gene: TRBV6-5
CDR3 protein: CASTQPGLHQPQHF
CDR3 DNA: TGTGCCAGCACCCAGCCGGGTCTCCATCAGCCCCAGCATTTT

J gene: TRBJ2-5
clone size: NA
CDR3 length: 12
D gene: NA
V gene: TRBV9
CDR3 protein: CASSDGRETQYF
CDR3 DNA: TGTGCCAGCAGCGACGGGAGAGAGACCCAGTACTTC

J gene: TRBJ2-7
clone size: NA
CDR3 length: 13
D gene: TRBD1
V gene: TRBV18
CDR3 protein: CASSPGQNYEQYF
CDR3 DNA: TGTGCCAGCTCACCGGGACAGAACTACGAGCAGTACTTC

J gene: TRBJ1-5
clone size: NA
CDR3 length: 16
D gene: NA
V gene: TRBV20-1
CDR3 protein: CSASSRQGRTYQPQHF
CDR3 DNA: TGCAGTGCTAGTTCTCGGCAGGGGCGGACGTATCAGCCCCAGCATTTT

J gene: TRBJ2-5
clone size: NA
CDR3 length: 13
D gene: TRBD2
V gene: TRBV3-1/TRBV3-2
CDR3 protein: CASSAGTKETQYF
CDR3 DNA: TGTGCCAGCAGTGCCGGGACTAAAGAGACCCAGTACTTC

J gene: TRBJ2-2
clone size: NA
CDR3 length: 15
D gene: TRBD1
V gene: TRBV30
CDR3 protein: CAWRDRDRVTGELFF
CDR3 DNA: TGTGCCTGGAGAGACCGGGACAGGGTAACCGGGGAGCTGTTTTTT

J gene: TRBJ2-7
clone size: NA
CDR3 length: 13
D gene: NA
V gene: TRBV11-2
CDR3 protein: CASSLARYYEQYF
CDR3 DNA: TGTGCCAGCAGCTTAGCGAGGTACTACGAGCAGTACTTC

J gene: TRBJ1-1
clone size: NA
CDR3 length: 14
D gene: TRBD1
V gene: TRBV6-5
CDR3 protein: CASSKDRGRTEAFF
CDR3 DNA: TGTGCCAGCAGTAAGGACAGGGGGCGAACTGAAGCTTTCTTT

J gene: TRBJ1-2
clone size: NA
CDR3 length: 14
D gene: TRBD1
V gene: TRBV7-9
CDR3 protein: CASSLAQGLYGYTF
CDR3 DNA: TGTGCCAGCAGCTTAGCACAGGGGCTCTATGGCTACACCTTC

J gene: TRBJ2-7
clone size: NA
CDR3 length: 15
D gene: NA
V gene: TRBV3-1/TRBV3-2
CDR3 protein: CASSQGLRTPYEQYF
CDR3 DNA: TGTGCCAGCAGCCAAGGCTTACGAACTCCCTACGAGCAGTACTTC

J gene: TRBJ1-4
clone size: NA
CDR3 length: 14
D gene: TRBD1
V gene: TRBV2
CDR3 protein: CATWGGTGGEKLFF
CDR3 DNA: TGTGCCACGTGGGGCGGGACAGGGGGGGAAAAACTGTTTTTT

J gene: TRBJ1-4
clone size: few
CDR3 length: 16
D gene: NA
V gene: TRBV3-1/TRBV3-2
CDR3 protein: CASSPVGGGANEKLFF
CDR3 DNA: TGTGCCAGCAGCCCGGTGGGGGGAGGAGCTAATGAAAAACTGTTTTTT

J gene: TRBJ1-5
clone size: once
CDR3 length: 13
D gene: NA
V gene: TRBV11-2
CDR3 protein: CASSRWVGQPQHF
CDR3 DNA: TGTGCCAGCAGCCGCTGGGTCGGGCAGCCCCAGCATTTT

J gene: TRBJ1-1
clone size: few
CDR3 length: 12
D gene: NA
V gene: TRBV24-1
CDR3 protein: CATSARDTEAFF
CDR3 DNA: TGTGCCACCAGTGCTCGGGACACTGAAGCTTTCTTT

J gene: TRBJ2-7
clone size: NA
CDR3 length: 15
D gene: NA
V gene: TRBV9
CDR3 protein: CASSVGRDSSYEQYF
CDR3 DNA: TGTGCCAGCAGCGTAGGGAGGGATAGCTCCTACGAGCAGTACTTC

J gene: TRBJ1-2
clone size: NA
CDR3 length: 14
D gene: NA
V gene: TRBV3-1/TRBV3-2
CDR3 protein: CASSQEGGTGGYTF
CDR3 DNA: TGTGCCAGCAGCCAAGAAGGAGGGACGGGAGGCTACACCTTC

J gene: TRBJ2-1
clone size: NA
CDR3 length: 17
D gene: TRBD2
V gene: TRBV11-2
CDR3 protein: CASSLGLLAGDYNEQFF
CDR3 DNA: TGTGCCAGCAGCTTAGGTCTACTAGCGGGAGACTACAATGAGCAGTTCTTC

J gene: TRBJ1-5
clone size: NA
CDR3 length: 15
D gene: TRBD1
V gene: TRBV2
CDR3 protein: CASSEEGGRGQPQHF
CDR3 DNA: TGTGCCAGCAGTGAAGAAGGGGGCCGGGGTCAGCCCCAGCATTTT

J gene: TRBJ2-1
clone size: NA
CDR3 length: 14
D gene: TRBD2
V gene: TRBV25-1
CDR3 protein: CASSNQGGTRVQFF
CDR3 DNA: TGTGCCAGCAGTAATCAAGGGGGGACTAGGGTGCAGTTCTTC

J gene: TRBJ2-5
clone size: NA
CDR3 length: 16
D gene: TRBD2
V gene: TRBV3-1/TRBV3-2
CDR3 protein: CASSPPGLAGVGTQYF
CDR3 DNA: TGTGCCAGCAGCCCGCCGGGACTAGCGGGGGTTGGGACCCAGTACTTC

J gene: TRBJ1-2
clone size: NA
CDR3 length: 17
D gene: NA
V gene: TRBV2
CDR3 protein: CASSEAGWNTGNYGYTF
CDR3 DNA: TGTGCCAGCAGTGAAGCGGGTTGGAATACGGGAAACTATGGCTACACCTTC

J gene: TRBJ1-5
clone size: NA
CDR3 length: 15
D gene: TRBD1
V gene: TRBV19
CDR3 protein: CASSSGTGGNQPQHF
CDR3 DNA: TGTGCCAGTAGCTCCGGGACAGGGGGGAATCAGCCCCAGCATTTT

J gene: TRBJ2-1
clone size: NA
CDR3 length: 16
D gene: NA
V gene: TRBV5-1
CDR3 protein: CASSFAGQSSYNEQFF
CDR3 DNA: TGCGCCAGCAGCTTTGCGGGACAGAGCTCCTACAATGAGCAGTTCTTC

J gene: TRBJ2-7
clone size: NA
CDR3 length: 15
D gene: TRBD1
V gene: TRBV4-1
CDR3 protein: CASSPGTGSSYEQYF
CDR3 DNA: TGCGCCAGCAGCCCCGGGACAGGGTCCTCCTACGAGCAGTACTTC

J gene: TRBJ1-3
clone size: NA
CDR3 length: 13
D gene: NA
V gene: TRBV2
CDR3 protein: CASGASSGNTIYF
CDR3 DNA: TGTGCCAGTGGGGCCAGCTCTGGAAACACCATATATTTT

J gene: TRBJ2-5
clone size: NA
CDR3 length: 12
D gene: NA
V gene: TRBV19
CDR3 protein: CASSPAGETQYF
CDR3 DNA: TGTGCCAGTAGTCCAGCCGGGGAGACCCAGTACTTC

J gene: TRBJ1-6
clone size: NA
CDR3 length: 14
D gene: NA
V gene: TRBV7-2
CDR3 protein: CASSLLGDYSPLHF
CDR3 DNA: TGTGCCAGCAGCTTATTAGGAGACTATTCACCCCTCCACTTT

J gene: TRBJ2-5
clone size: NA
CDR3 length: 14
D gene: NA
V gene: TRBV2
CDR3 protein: CASSLDSQQETQYF
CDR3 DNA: TGTGCCAGCAGTTTGGACAGTCAACAAGAGACCCAGTACTTC

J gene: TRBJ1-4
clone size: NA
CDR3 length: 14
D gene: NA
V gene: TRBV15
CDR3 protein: CATAGGTANEKLFF
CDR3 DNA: TGTGCCACCGCCGGGGGGACGGCTAATGAAAAACTGTTTTTT

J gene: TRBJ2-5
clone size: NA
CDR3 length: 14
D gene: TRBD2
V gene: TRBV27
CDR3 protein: CASSSQRGVETQYF
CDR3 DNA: TGTGCCAGCAGTTCGCAGCGGGGGGTGGAGACCCAGTACTTC

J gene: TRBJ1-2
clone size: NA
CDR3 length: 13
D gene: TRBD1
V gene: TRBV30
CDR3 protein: CAWSGTGDHGYTF
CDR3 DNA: TGTGCCTGGAGCGGCACAGGGGACCATGGCTACACCTTC

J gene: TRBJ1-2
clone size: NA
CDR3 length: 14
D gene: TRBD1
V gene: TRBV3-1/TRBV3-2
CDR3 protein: CASSHDGQGRGYTF
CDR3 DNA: TGTGCCAGCAGCCACGACGGACAGGGACGTGGCTACACCTTC

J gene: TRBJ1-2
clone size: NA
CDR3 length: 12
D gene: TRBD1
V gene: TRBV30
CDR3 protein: CAWTGGRYGYTF
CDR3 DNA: TGTGCCTGGACAGGGGGCAGATATGGCTACACCTTC

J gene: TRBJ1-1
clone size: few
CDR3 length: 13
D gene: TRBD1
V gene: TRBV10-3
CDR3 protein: CAISGTENTEAFF
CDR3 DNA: TGTGCCATCAGCGGGACAGAGAACACTGAAGCTTTCTTT

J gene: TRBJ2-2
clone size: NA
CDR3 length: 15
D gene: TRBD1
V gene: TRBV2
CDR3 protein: CASSPGQGWSGELFF
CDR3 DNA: TGTGCCAGCAGTCCGGGACAGGGGTGGAGCGGGGAGCTGTTTTTT

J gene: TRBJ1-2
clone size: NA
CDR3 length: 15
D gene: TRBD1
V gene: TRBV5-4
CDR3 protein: CASSLTGVYGYGYTF
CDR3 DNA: TGTGCCAGCAGTCTCACAGGGGTTTATGGCTATGGCTACACCTTC